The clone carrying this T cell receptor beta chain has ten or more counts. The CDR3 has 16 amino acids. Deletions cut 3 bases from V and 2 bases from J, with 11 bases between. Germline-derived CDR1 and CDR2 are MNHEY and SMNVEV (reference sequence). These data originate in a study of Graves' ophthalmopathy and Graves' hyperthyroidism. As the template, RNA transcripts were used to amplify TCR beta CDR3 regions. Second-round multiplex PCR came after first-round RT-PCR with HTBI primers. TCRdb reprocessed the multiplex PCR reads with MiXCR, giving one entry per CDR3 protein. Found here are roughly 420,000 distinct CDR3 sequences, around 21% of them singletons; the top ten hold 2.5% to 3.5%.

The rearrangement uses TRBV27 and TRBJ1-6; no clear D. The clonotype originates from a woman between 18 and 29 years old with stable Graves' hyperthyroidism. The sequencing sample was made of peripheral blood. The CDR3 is CASSLRMWTYNSPLHF. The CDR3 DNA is TGTGCCAGCAGTTTGAGGATGTGGACCTATAATTCACCCCTCCACTTT.